The T cell receptor (beta chain) under discussion was sequenced for a study of cytomegalovirus exposure and HLA in healthy donors. Study-level results: For most subjects, TCR beta sequences were reported to predict HLA-A and HLA-B alleles with accuracy. Across HLA loci, a later analysis found differing TCR association rates, with DRB1 most and HLA-C fewest.

As concerns this clone: Its antigen is unidentified.

PCR primers comprised 60 Vbeta and 13 Jbeta primers. Sequencing was performed with immunoSEQ multiplex PCR; in TCRdb, only in-frame clones are kept and a portion is missing. The profile shows some 110,000 clones, more than 60% of them singletons. Germline V CDR1 and CDR2: LNHNV, YYDKDF (reference sequence). CDR3 length equals 16 residues. V was pared by 1 base and J by 4 bases, with 14 bases between. Sequencing input: PBMCs. J is TRBJ1-3 and V is TRBV15, with D hard to call. This TCR was recovered from a man aged 35-49 years in good health and CMV-seronegative. The CDR3 DNA follows: TGTGCCACCAGCAGAGGCCCTGCGGGAGCAGGAAACACCATATATTTT. This codes for CATSRGPAGAGNTIYF.